This TCR beta chain was captured by sequencing in a study of blood T cell repertoires in COVID-19. Using immunoSEQ multiplex PCR, the repertoire was profiled, and TCRdb retains in-frame clones only, with some absent. The sample lists 350,000 to 450,000 clones; 85% were seen once. The J segment lost 7 bases and the V segment lost 2 bases, leaving 8 bases of the junction unmatched. Germline V gene sequence: CDR1 SGHRS, CDR2 YFSETQ. The CDR3 covers 15 residues. Sequencing used peripheral blood. This TCR derives from a woman under 30 with acute or convalescent COVID-19. This rearrangement joins TRBV5-1 to TRBJ1-2; TRBD1 aligns across 10 bases. Here the CDR3 DNA reads TGCGCCAGCAGCTTTACCCCGGGACAGGGGACTGGCTACACCTTC. Protein: CASSFTPGQGTGYTF.